This T cell receptor beta chain was retrieved from a study of T cells after posttransplantation cyclophosphamide. Whole-study findings and limits: Recipient CMV seropositivity and CMV reactivation strongly tracked TRB clonality.

Libraries were prepared by immunoSEQ multiplex PCR; TCRdb keeps only in-frame clonotypes and omits some of them. Of approximately 52,000 clones in the sample, about 82% were seen once. This clone was seen a single time. The antigen remains undetermined. Sequenced input: PBMCs. The sequence was obtained from a man aged 25-40 years with a blood cancer, CMV-positive, and with a related stem cell donor.

CDR3 DNA sequence: TGTGCCAGCAGCGCCCTGCAGGGGTCGCAAGGTTTCGCTGAAGCTTTCTTT. It specifies CASSALQGSQGFAEAFF. The chain recombines TRBV9 with TRBJ1-1, with D possibly being TRBD1 (6 bases). The length of the CDR3 is 17 residues. Between the trimmed V and J ends, which lost 3 bases and 6 bases, there was a span of 24 bases. Germline V gene data show CDR1 as SGDLS and CDR2 as YYNGEE.